This T cell receptor (beta chain) derives from a study of OX40 agonist ivuxolimab in advanced cancers. Study observations and caveats: There was clonal expansion of CD4+ and CD8+ blood T cells by week 6 at 0.1 to 3.0 mg/kg.

On this clone: Antigen specificity is unknown.

The repertoire was sequenced with immunoSEQ multiplex PCR; TCRdb's copy has only in-frame clones and lacks some. Of tens of thousands of clones in the sample, less than 85% are singletons; the top ten hold under 0.65%. At baseline, cycle 4 day 1, and cycle 7 day 1, blood was sampled. V was pared by 7 bases and J by 5 bases, with 17 bases between. Looked up from germline, CDR1 is SEHNR and CDR2 is FQNEAQ (reference sequence). This CDR3 has 14 residues. V is TRBV7-9 and J is TRBJ2-5; perhaps TRBD2 as D (6 bases). This TCR derives from an adult with an advanced solid tumor such as melanoma, head and neck, liver or kidney cancer. Sequenced material: CD4+ or CD8+ T cells sorted from blood, taken in a trial of the OX40 agonist ivuxolimab. CDR3 sequence (DNA): TGTGCCAGCACCATTCGCGAGGAGGGGGAGACCCAGTACTTC. Translated: CASTIREEGETQYF.